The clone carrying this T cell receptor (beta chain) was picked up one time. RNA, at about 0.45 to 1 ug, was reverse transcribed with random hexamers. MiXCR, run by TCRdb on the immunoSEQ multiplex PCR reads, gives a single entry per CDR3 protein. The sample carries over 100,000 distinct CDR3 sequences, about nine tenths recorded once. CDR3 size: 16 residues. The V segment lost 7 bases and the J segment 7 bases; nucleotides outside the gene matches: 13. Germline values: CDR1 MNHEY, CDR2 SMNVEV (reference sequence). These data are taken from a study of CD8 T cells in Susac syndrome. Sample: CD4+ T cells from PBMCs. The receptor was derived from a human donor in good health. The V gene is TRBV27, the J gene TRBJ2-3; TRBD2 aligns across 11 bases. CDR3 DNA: TGTGCCAGCATCCCTAGCGGGAGGTCGAGTGTAAATACGCAGTATTTT. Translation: CASIPSGRSSVNTQYF.